Presented here are 19 T cell receptor beta chains from one specimen sequenced in a study of T cell changes during pregnancy in multiple sclerosis. Using immunoSEQ multiplex PCR, the repertoire was profiled, and TCRdb retains in-frame clones only, with some absent. This table has roughly 60,000 clones, 75% to 90% appearing once. Sequencing was performed on CD4+ T cells from peripheral blood mononuclear cells, taken in the first trimester of pregnancy. These receptors were obtained from a female donor with multiple sclerosis, enrolled in a pregnancy study.

V and J are TRBV15 and TRBJ2-5, with D possibly matching TRBD1 (6 bases). CDR3 length: 16 residues. Germline CDR1 is LNHNV and CDR2 is YYDKDF (reference sequence). V shed 5 bases and J shed 4 bases, with 20 bases lying between them. The chain's CDR3 is CATSGTGKGVLETQYF. For the CDR3, the DNA is TGTGCCACCAGCGGAACTGGAAAGGGGGTCTTAGAGACCCAGTACTTC.

This rearrangement joins TRBV11-2 to TRBJ1-1, with 8 bases identical to TRBD1. This CDR3 has 14 residues. In germline, CDR1 is SGHAT, CDR2 FQNNGV. Losses at the gene ends were 6 bases for V and 3 bases for J; bases not matched to a gene: 6. CDR3: CASSRQGRDTEAFF. Written as DNA, the CDR3 is TGTGCCAGCAGTAGACAGGGGCGGGACACTGAAGCTTTCTTT.

The chain couples TRBV9 to TRBJ2-3; 8 bases map to TRBD2. V dropped 3 bases and J dropped 2; count of bases not matched to a gene: 5. Looked up from germline, CDR1 is SGDLS and CDR2 is YYNGEE. This CDR3 comprises 15 residues. CDR3 nucleotides: TGTGCCAGCAGCGGGTTAGCGGGGAACACAGATACGCAGTATTTT. Amino acid sequence: CASSGLAGNTDTQYF.

V gene TRBV7-8 combines with J gene TRBJ2-1; a possible D gene is TRBD2 (6 bases). Trimming took off 4 bases at V and 3 bases at J, with 13 bases between the two ends. CDR1 is SGHVS, CDR2 FQNEAQ, per germline. The CDR3 extends over 15 amino acids. The CDR3 DNA reads as TGTGCCAGCAGCTATAAGCGGGTTAACTACAATGAGCAGTTCTTC. Its translation: CASSYKRVNYNEQFF.

The chain couples TRBV7-2 to TRBJ2-7; 7 bases match TRBD1. Germline CDR1 reads SGHTA; CDR2 reads FQGNSA. There are 14 residues in the CDR3. J lost 4 bases, V lost 1 base, and 4 bases had no gene match. The CDR3 DNA reads as TGTGCCAGCAGCTTAGGAAACAGGGGTTACGAGCAGTACTTC. As protein: CASSLGNRGYEQYF.

The chain couples TRBV7-8 to TRBJ2-7; D may be TRBD1 (5 bases). Trimming pared 7 bases from V and 4 bases from J, leaving 17 bases between. The CDR3 covers 14 residues. CDR1 SGHVS and CDR2 FQNEAQ come from the germline V gene. Here the CDR3 DNA reads TGTGCCAGCAAAAACAGGCCTCAGGCGTACGAGCAGTACTTC. It yields the protein CASKNRPQAYEQYF.

The rearrangement links TRBV19 to TRBJ1-5; a weak D match, TRBD1 (6 bases). Trimming cost V 3 bases and J 5 bases, with 11 bases left between them. The CDR3 extends over 14 amino acids. CDR1 LNHDA and CDR2 SQIVND come from the germline V gene (reference sequence). The CDR3 bases are TGTGCCAGTAGTATCGGGACAACAGATCAGCCCCAGCATTTT. It encodes CASSIGTTDQPQHF.

This clone was observed once. This chain connects TRBV28 to TRBJ1-1; D is perhaps TRBD1 (5 bases). Germline V CDR1 and CDR2: MDHEN, SYDVKM. The ends were cut back, 3 bases at V and 5 bases at J, with 22 bases in the middle. This CDR3 spans 17 amino acids. This CDR3 is CASSLGVHSGGGTEAFF. The CDR3 coding sequence is TGTGCCAGCAGTTTGGGGGTTCACAGTGGGGGGGGAACTGAAGCTTTCTTT.

This rearrangement joins TRBV9 to TRBJ2-7, with 13 bases that match TRBD2. Trimming cost V 4 bases and J 2 bases; bases outside gene matches: 3. The germline V gene has CDR1 SGDLS and CDR2 YYNGEE. CDR3 length equals 15 residues. CDR3 in amino acids: CASSTGLAGPYEQYF. As DNA, the CDR3 is TGTGCCAGCAGCACGGGACTAGCGGGGCCCTACGAGCAGTACTTC.

The V call is TRBV30, the J call TRBJ2-2; D ambiguous. The CDR3 covers 18 residues. Germline V lookup: CDR1 GTSNPN, CDR2 SVGIG (reference sequence). Trimming took 0 bases from V and 1 from J, leaving 18 bases between them. The CDR3 bases are TGTGCCTGGAGTGTTCTTTTGTTCAGGATGAAGAACACCGGGGAGCTGTTTTTT. Amino acid sequence: CAWSVLLFRMKNTGELFF.

V usage is TRBV4-1 and J usage is TRBJ2-1; D may be TRBD2 (6 bases). Trimming removed 0 bases at V and 3 bases at J, with 9 bases between. CDR3 length equals 15 residues. Looked up from germline, CDR1 is MGHRA and CDR2 is YSYEKL. Here the CDR3 reads CASSQDLRDYNEQFF. As DNA, the CDR3 is TGCGCCAGCAGCCAAGACTTGCGGGACTACAATGAGCAGTTCTTC.

CDR3 DNA sequence: TGTGCCAGCAGCCGAACAGGGGGTACTGGGGCCAACGTCCTGACTTTC. Its translation is CASSRTGGTGANVLTF. The chain couples TRBV7-6 to TRBJ2-6; the match to TRBD1 covers 8 bases. This CDR3 has 16 residues. The junction had 5 bases not matched to a gene; V was cut back by 5 bases and J by 2 bases. Germline loops: CDR1 SGHVS, CDR2 FNYEAQ. The whole variable domain, filled in from reference TRBV7-6 and TRBJ2-6, reads GAGVSQSPRYKVTKRGQDVALRCDPISGHVSLYWYRQALGQGPEFLTYFNYEAQQDKSGLPNDRFSAERPEGSISTLTIQRTEQRDSAMYRCASSRTGGTGANVLTFGAGSRLTVL.

The chain uses TRBV7-2 and TRBJ1-5; 7 nucleotides match TRBD1. With V trimmed by 3 bases and J by 1 base, 0 bases remained unmatched. CDR3 length: 14 residues. Germline V lookup: CDR1 SGHTA, CDR2 FQGNSA. The CDR3 protein is CASSFRGSNQPQHF. The DNA for the CDR3 is TGTGCCAGCAGCTTCAGGGGGAGCAATCAGCCCCAGCATTTT.

The rearrangement joins TRBV2 to TRBJ2-3; TRBD2 agrees at 8 bases. Germline V gives CDR1 SNHLY, CDR2 FYNNEI. The CDR3 consists of 18 residues. Trimming cost V 8 bases and J 2 bases; bases outside gene matches: 18. Here the CDR3 reads CASRPTPWVAGSTDTQYF. The CDR3 DNA is TGTGCCAGCCGCCCCACCCCCTGGGTAGCGGGGTCCACAGATACGCAGTATTTT.

The chain uses TRBV7-6 and TRBJ2-5, with D tentatively TRBD1 (6 bases). Germline V gene data show CDR1 as SGHVS and CDR2 as FNYEAQ. V shed 5 bases and J shed 2 bases, with 18 bases lying between them. The CDR3 runs 16 residues. The DNA for the CDR3 is TGTGCCAGCAGCCAACGCCCACTCCAGGGGCAAGAGACCCAGTACTTC. It codes for CASSQRPLQGQETQYF.

The rearrangement uses TRBV30 and TRBJ1-6, with 8 bases aligning to TRBD1. J was trimmed by 12 bases and V by 4 bases; bases with no gene match: 11. CDR3 length: 14 residues. Germline V gives CDR1 GTSNPN, CDR2 SVGIG (reference sequence). The CDR3 DNA reads TGTGCCTGGAATAAGGGGGACAGGCATTTACCCCTCCACTTT. It specifies CAWNKGDRHLPLHF.

The chain recombines TRBV9 with TRBJ1-2; D possibly corresponds to TRBD1 (5 bases). V was shortened by 3 bases and J by 0 bases, with 12 bases between the two germline ends. This CDR3 is 15 amino acids long. Germline CDR1 reads SGDLS; CDR2 reads YYNGEE. Written as DNA, the CDR3 is TGTGCCAGCAGCGCGGGGGGATACCCTAACTATGGCTACACCTTC. Translating gives CASSAGGYPNYGYTF. Using reference TRBV9 and TRBJ1-2 for the parts outside the CDR3, the full variable domain is DSGVTQTPKHLITATGQRVTLRCSPRSGDLSVYWYQQSLDQGLQFLIQYYNGEERAKGNILERFSAQQFPDLHSELNLSSLELGDSALYFCASSAGGYPNYGYTFGSGTRLTVV.

The chain couples TRBV7-9 to TRBJ1-1; tentatively, D is TRBD1 (5 bases). V was clipped by 2 bases and J by 2 bases, with 9 bases between them. Looked up from germline, CDR1 is SEHNR and CDR2 is FQNEAQ (reference sequence). This CDR3 has 14 amino acids. CDR3 sequence: CASSLRQLNTEAFF. The CDR3 DNA reads as TGTGCCAGCAGCTTAAGACAGCTAAACACTGAAGCTTTCTTT.

This chain joins TRBV11-2 and TRBJ2-2; TRBD2 matches at 9 bases. This CDR3 spans 16 amino acids. The trim removed 8 bases at V and 6 bases at J, leaving 13 bases unmatched. Germline-derived CDR1 and CDR2 are SGHAT and FQNNGV. DNA of the CDR3: TGTGCCAGCGCTTACAGGGCGGGAGGGATGGCCGGGGAGCTGTTTTTT. This translates into CASAYRAGGMAGELFF.